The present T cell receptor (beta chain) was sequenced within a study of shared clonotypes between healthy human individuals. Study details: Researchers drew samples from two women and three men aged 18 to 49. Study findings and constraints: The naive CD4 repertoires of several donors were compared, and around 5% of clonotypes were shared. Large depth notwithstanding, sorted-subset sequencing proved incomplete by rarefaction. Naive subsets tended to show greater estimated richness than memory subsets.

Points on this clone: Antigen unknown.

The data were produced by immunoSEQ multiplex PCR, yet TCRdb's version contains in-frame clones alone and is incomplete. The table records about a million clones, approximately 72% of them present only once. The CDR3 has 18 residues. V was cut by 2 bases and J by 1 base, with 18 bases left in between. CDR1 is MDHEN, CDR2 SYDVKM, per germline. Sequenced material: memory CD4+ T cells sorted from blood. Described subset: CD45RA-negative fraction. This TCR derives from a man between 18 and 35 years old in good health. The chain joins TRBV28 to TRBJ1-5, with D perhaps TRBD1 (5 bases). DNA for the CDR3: TGTGCCAGCAGTTTACGTGCCTCAGCAGGGATCAGCAATCAGCCCCAGCATTTT. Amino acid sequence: CASSLRASAGISNQPQHF.